This T cell receptor beta chain was recovered during a study of blood T cells in healthy people across ages. Germline V gene data show CDR1 as SGHRS and CDR2 as YFSETQ. This CDR3 contains 14 residues. The junction had 4 bases not matched to a gene; V was cut back by 1 base and J by 5 bases. This clonotype was recorded once. A second PCR, run for about 7 to 11 cycles, used a sample-barcoded 5' primer plus a J-beta primer mix. TCRdb used MiXCR to reprocess the 5' RACE reads, holding one entry per CDR3 protein. The table shows about 1.4 million distinct CDR3 sequences, with approximately 59% occurring only once.

The rearrangement joins TRBV5-1 to TRBJ2-5; 8 bases match TRBD2. Sequenced material: blood. This TCR was sampled from a man aged 18 to 30 in good health. In DNA form, the CDR3 reads TGCGCCAGCAGCTTGAGCGGGAGCGAGGAGACCCAGTACTTC. Translation: CASSLSGSEETQYF.